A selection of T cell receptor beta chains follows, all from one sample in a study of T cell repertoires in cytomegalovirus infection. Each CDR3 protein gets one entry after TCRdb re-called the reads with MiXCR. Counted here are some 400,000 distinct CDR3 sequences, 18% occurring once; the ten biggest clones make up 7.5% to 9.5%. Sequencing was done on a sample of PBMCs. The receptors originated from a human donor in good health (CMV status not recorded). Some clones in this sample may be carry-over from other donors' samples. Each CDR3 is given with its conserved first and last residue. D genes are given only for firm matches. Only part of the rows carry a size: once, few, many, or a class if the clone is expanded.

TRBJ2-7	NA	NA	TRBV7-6	TGTGCCAGCCGTGTATTTTCCCGGGACAACTCCTACGAGCAGTACTTC	CASRVFSRDNSYEQYF
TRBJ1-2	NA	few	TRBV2	TGTGCCAGCTCTCGAGGGGCTCCCAACTATGGCTACACCTTC	CASSRGAPNYGYTF
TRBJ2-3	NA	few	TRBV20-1	TGCAGTGCTAGTGCCCCGGAGGGGTACAGTACAGATACGCAGTATTTT	CSASAPEGYSTDTQYF
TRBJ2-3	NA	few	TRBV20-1	TGCAGTGCTATCCGGATTGATACGCAGTATTTT	CSAIRIDTQYF
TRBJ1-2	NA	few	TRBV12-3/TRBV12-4	TGTGCCAGCAGTTTGAACTACTATGGCTACACCTTC	CASSLNYYGYTF
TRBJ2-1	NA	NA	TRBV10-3	TGTGCCATGGGAGGACGAGTCGACAATGAGCAGTTCTTC	CAMGGRVDNEQFF
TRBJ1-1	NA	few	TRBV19	TGTGCCAGTAGTCCAATTCACGCGAACACTGAAGCTTTCTTT	CASSPIHANTEAFF
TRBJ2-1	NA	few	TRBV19	TGTGCCAGCGCAGGTCGGGGGTCCTACAATGAGCAGTTCTTC	CASAGRGSYNEQFF
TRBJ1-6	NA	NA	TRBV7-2	TGTGCCAGCAGCCCGGGGGACATCGGTGTTCCCCTCCACTTT	CASSPGDIGVPLHF
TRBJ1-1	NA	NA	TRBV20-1	TGCACCGGACAGATGAACACTGAAGCTTTCTTT	CTGQMNTEAFF
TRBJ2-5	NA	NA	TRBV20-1	TGCAGTGCTACTGAGGAGACCCAGTACTTC	CSATEETQYF
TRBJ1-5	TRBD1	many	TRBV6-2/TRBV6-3	TGTGCCAGCAGTGAGGACAGGACCACAAGTTCCGATCAGCCCCAGCATTTT	CASSEDRTTSSDQPQHF
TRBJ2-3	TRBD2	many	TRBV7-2	TGTGCCAGCAGCTACAGCGGGACTAGCACAGATACGCAGTATTTT	CASSYSGTSTDTQYF
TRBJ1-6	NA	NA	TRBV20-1	TGCAGTGCCTCAGACGGGGGCAATTCACCCCTCCACTTT	CSASDGGNSPLHF
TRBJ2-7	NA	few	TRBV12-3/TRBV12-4	TGTGCCAGCAGTTTATTCGAAGGGGGCGAGCAGTACTTC	CASSLFEGGEQYF
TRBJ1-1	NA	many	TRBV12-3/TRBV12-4	TGTGCCAGCAGTCCAGTAGTGGGCCAGCTGAACACTGAAGCTTTCTTT	CASSPVVGQLNTEAFF
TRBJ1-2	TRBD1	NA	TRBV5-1	TGCGCCAGCAGCTCGTTACAGGGGGCCACCTATGGCTACACCTTC	CASSSLQGATYGYTF
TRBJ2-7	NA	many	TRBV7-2	TGTGCCAGCAGCTCCACCGGGCTACCCCTTTACGAGCAGTACTTC	CASSSTGLPLYEQYF
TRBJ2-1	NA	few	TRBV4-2	TGTGCCAGCAGCCAAGATTGGAGACAGGCGAACAATGAGCAGTTCTTC	CASSQDWRQANNEQFF
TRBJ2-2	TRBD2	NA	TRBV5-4	TGTGCCAGCAGCTCTGGGCCAGCGGGAGGGAACACCGGGGAGCTGTTTTTT	CASSSGPAGGNTGELFF
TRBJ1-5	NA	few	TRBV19	TGTGCCAGTAGTCTAACAGACAGCGTCAATCAGCCCCAGCATTTT	CASSLTDSVNQPQHF
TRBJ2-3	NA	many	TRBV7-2	TGTGCCAGCAGAGAAATGCCCACAGATACGCAGTATTTT	CASREMPTDTQYF
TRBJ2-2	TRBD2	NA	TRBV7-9	TGTGCCAGCAGCTTCGTGGTAGCGGGATACACCGGGGAGCTGTTTTTT	CASSFVVAGYTGELFF
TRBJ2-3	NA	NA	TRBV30	TGTGCCTGGAGCGTTCAGGGGGATACGCAGTATTTT	CAWSVQGDTQYF
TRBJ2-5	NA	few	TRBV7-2	TGTGCCAGCAGCTTCTTAGGACCACAAGAGACCCAGTACTTC	CASSFLGPQETQYF
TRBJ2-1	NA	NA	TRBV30	TGTGCCTGGACGGCAGAAATCTACAATGAGCAGTTCTTC	CAWTAEIYNEQFF
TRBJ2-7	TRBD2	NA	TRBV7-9	TGTGCCAGCAGCCGGTCAGCGGGGGGACCCTACGAGCAGTACTTC	CASSRSAGGPYEQYF
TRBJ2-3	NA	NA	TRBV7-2	TGTGCCAACAGTACCCGGACTCCTGAAGATACGCAGTATTTT	CANSTRTPEDTQYF
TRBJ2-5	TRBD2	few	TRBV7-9	TGTGCCAGCAGCGAGTCTAGCGGACAAGAGACCCAGTACTTC	CASSESSGQETQYF
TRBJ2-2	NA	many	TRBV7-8	TGTGCCAGCAGCACACACGACAGATCGAACACCGGGGAGCTGTTTTTT	CASSTHDRSNTGELFF
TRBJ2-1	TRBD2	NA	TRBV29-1	TGCAGCGTAGCTGTAGCGGGAGCGGGGAATGAGCAGTTCTTC	CSVAVAGAGNEQFF
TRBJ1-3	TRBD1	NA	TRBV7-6	TGTGCCAGCAGCCCAGACAGGGCATCTGGAAACACCATATATTTT	CASSPDRASGNTIYF
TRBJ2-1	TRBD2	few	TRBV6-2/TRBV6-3	TGTGCCAGCAGTTACGAGGCTAGCGGGAGCTCCTACAATGAGCAGTTCTTC	CASSYEASGSSYNEQFF
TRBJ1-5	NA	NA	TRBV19	TGTGCCAGTAGTATCCCCCAGCTGAATCAGCCCCAGCATTTT	CASSIPQLNQPQHF
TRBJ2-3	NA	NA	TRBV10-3	TGTGCCATCAAACCGGACCAAATCACAGATACGCAGTATTTT	CAIKPDQITDTQYF
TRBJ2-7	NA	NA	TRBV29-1	TGCAGCGTTGAAGATCGAGATCATTCCTACGAGCAGTACTTC	CSVEDRDHSYEQYF
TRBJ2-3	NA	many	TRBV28	TGTGCCAGCCGTGGACTACCCAATACGCAGTATTTT	CASRGLPNTQYF
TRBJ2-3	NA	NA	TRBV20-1	TGCAGTGCACAGCTAGAGGTGGTAGATACGCAGTATTTT	CSAQLEVVDTQYF
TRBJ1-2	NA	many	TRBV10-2	TGCGCCAGCAAGGCAGGGAAGGACTATGGCTACACCTTC	CASKAGKDYGYTF
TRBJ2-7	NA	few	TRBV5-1	TGCGCCAGCAGCGGGACTGACCTTTACGAGCAGTACTTC	CASSGTDLYEQYF
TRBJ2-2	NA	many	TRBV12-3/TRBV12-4	TGTGCCATCGGGCGGGATTCCTCAAACACCGGGGAGCTGTTTTTT	CAIGRDSSNTGELFF
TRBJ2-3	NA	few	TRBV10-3	TGTGCCATCAGGGAGACAGCAACAGATACGCAGTATTTT	CAIRETATDTQYF
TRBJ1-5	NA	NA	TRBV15	TGTGCCACCAGCAGAGCCGGGAAAAATAGCAATCAGCCCCAGCATTTT	CATSRAGKNSNQPQHF